Each of the 2 T cell receptor beta chains below was sequenced from the same sample in a study of response to subunit inactivated influenza vaccine. TCRdb called the RT-PCR reads again in MiXCR, with one record for every CDR3 protein. The sample shows about 650,000 distinct CDR3 sequences, around a sixth of them seen only once. The sequencing here drew on PBMCs from blood, taken roughly 12 days after vaccination. All receptors derive from a man in his fifties or sixties who received an inactivated influenza vaccine.

The chain employs TRBV28 and TRBJ2-5; no firm D call. The CDR3 length is 13 residues. CDR1 is MDHEN and CDR2 is SYDVKM in the germline V gene. With 8 bases removed from V and 5 bases from J, the gap between germline ends came to 15 bases. The CDR3 DNA follows: TGTGCCAGCGGCTGGCCGAGGTCGGAGACCCAGTACTTC. Protein product: CASGWPRSETQYF.

The rearrangement uses TRBV4-3 and TRBJ2-7, with 8 nucleotides matching TRBD2. The CDR3 length is 14 residues. With 4 bases clipped from V and 6 bases from J, the junction kept 8 bases outside the gene matches. Germline assignment: CDR1 LGHNA and CDR2 YSLEER. The CDR3 nucleotides are TGCGCCAGCAGCCCCGGACTAGCATCAGCCGAGCAGTACTTC. Its protein product is CASSPGLASAEQYF.